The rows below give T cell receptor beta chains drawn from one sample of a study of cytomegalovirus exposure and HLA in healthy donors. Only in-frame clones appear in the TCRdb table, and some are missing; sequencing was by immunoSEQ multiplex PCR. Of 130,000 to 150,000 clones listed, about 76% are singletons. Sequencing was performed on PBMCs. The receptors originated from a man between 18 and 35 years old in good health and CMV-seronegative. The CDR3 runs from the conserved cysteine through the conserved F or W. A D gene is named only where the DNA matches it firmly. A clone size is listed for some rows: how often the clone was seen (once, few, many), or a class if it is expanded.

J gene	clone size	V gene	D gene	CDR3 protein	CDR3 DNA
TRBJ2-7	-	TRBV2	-	CASTRGLDEQYF	TGTGCCAGCACCAGGGGTCTGGACGAGCAGTACTTC
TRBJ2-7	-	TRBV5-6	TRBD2	CASNQRGFAYEQYF	TGTGCCAGCAATCAGCGGGGGTTCGCCTACGAGCAGTACTTC
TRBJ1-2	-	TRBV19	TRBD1	CASSMGTGGSYGYTF	TGTGCCAGTAGTATGGGGACAGGGGGCAGCTATGGCTACACCTTC
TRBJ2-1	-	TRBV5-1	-	CASTHWAGTYNEQFF	TGCGCCAGCACGCACTGGGCTGGGACTTACAATGAGCAGTTCTTC
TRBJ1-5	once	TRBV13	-	CASSLGQGYQPQHF	TGTGCCAGCAGCTTAGGCCAGGGTTACCAGCCCCAGCATTTT
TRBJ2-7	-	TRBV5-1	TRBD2	CASSLVLAESISYEQYF	TGCGCCAGCAGCTTGGTGCTAGCGGAGAGTATTTCCTACGAGCAGTACTTC
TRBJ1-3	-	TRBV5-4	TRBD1	CASSERRQGSGNTIYF	TGTGCCAGCAGCGAGCGCCGACAGGGGTCGGGAAACACCATATATTTT
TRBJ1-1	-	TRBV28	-	CASSSWGEGTEAFF	TGTGCCAGCAGTTCATGGGGGGAGGGCACTGAAGCTTTCTTT
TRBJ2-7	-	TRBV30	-	CAWSRRGYEQYF	TGTGCCTGGAGTAGGAGGGGCTACGAGCAGTACTTC
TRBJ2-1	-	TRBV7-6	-	CASSFGGVGSMFF	TGTGCCAGCAGCTTCGGAGGGGTTGGGAGCATGTTCTTC